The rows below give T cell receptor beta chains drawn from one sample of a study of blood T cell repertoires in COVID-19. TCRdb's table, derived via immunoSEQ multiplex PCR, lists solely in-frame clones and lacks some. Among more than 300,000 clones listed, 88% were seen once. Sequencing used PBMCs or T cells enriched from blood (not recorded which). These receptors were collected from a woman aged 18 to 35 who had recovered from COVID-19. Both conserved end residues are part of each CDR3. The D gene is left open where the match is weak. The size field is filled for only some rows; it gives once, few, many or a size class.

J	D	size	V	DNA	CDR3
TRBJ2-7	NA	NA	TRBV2	TGTGCCAGTAGACAGGAAACCTACGAGCAGTACTTC	CASRQETYEQYF
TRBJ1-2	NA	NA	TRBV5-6	TGTGCCAGCAGCTTCTACAGGGCCTACTATGGCTACACCTTC	CASSFYRAYYGYTF
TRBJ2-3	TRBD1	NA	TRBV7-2	TGTGCCAGCAGGCTCCGGGACAGGGGGCCAGATACGCAGTATTTT	CASRLRDRGPDTQYF
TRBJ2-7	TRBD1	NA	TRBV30	TGTGCCTGGAGTAGGGACAGGGTGGGGTACGAGCAGTACTTC	CAWSRDRVGYEQYF
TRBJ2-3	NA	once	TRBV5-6	TGTGCCAGCAGCTTGGGAACAGGGATTACAGATACGCAGTATTTT	CASSLGTGITDTQYF
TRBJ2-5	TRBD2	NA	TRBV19	TGTGCCAGTAGTATAGATTCCGGGGGGGCAGAGACCCAGTACTTC	CASSIDSGGAETQYF
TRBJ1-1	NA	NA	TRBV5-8	TGTGCCAGCAGCCGCGGCTATCGGTACACTGAAGCTTTCTTT	CASSRGYRYTEAFF
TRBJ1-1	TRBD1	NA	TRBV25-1	TGTGCCAGCAGTGAATGGTCGACGGGACAGGGAGGTACTGAAGCTTTCTTT	CASSEWSTGQGGTEAFF
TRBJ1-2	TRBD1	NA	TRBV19	TGTGCCAGTTCCCGAATCCGAACCGGGACAGGGTCTGGCTACACCTTC	CASSRIRTGTGSGYTF
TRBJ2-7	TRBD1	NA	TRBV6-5	TGTGCCAGCAGCCCCGGGACAGGGGGTAAATACGAGCAGTACTTC	CASSPGTGGKYEQYF
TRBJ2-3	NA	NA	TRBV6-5	TGTGCCAGCACTAAAGGGAGGTCAGATACGCAGTATTTT	CASTKGRSDTQYF
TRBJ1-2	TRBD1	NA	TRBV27	TGTGCCAGCAGGCCTACAGGGGGCTCTGAGGGTGGCTACACCTTC	CASRPTGGSEGGYTF
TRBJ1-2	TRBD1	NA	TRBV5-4	TGTGCCAGCAGCTTCGGTGCCGGGACAGGACGCTGGCTTGGCGGCTACACCTTC	CASSFGAGTGRWLGGYTF
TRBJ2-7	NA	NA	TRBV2	TGTGCCAGTCGGAACAGGGAATTCTCCTACGAGCAGTACTTC	CASRNREFSYEQYF
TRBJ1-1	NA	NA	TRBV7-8	TGTGCCAGCAGCGTAGAACCCAGGGCTCTGCAAGACACTGAAGCTTTCTTT	CASSVEPRALQDTEAFF
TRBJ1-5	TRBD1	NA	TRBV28	TGTGCCAGCAGTTTCGGGACAGGGGGCGGCAATCAGCCCCAGCATTTT	CASSFGTGGGNQPQHF
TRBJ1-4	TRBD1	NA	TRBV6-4	TGTGCCAGCAGCGTCGGACAGGGAACTAATGAAAAACTGTTTTTT	CASSVGQGTNEKLFF